The 28 T cell receptor beta chains in this list originate from one sample, sequenced in a study of cytomegalovirus exposure and HLA in healthy donors. TCRdb keeps only in-frame clones here, not all; method: immunoSEQ multiplex PCR. This table holds 150,000 to 200,000 clones, about four fifths found once. The specimen was PBMCs. The receptors shown here come from a man in his thirties or forties in good health and CMV-seropositive.

In this sample, this clone turned up once. The V call is TRBV28, the J call TRBJ1-2; 7 bases fit TRBD1. CDR1 is MDHEN and CDR2 is SYDVKM in the germline V gene. V shed 4 bases, J shed 3 bases, and the junction held 8 bases outside the gene matches. The length of the CDR3 is 15 residues. The CDR3: CASSSRQGGHYGYTF. For the CDR3, the DNA is TGTGCCAGCAGTTCCCGACAGGGAGGACACTATGGCTACACCTTC.

J is TRBJ2-3 and V is TRBV7-2; unclear D gene. Trimming cost V 1 base and J 6 bases, with 11 bases left between them. Germline V lookup: CDR1 SGHTA, CDR2 FQGNSA. The length of the CDR3 is 14 residues. CDR3 amino acids: CASSLEQPGDTQYF. In DNA form, the CDR3 reads TGTGCCAGCAGCTTAGAGCAGCCCGGGGATACGCAGTATTTT.

On this clone: The missing conserved phenylalanine or tryptophan at the end of this CDR3 makes a read error likely. The DNA is omitted, as the CDR3 cannot be located on it reliably, and the CDR3 follows TCRdb's listing. V gene TRBV9 combines with J gene TRBJ1-5; the table's D call, TRBD1, has no DNA check behind it. Germline V lookup: CDR1 SGDLS, CDR2 YYNGEE. Ends included, the CDR3 has 14 residues. The CDR3 loop is CASSMRRGLGHRRV.

The chain couples TRBV5-4 to TRBJ2-7; 10 bases agree with TRBD2. Germline CDR1 SGHNT, CDR2 YYREEE (reference sequence). The CDR3 contains 17 residues. J lost 7 bases, V lost 1 base, and 14 bases had no gene match. The CDR3 bases are TGTGCCAGCAGCTTGCGGGGTAAAGGGACTAGCGCTTGGGAGCAGTACTTC. Residues: CASSLRGKGTSAWEQYF.

This rearrangement joins TRBV6-1 to TRBJ2-1; 9 bases are a match to TRBD2. V lost 0 bases, J lost 12 bases, and 3 bases stayed unmatched. The CDR3 runs to 13 residues. Germline loops: CDR1 MNHNS, CDR2 SASEGT. In nucleotides, the CDR3 is TGTGCCAGCAGTGAAGCGGGAGCGGGGGGGCAGTTCTTC. As protein: CASSEAGAGGQFF.

This chain links TRBV6-1 with TRBJ2-1; D perhaps matches TRBD2 (6 bases). V was shortened by 5 bases and J by 1 base, with 12 bases between the two germline ends. In germline, CDR1 is MNHNS, CDR2 SASEGT. CDR3 length equals 15 residues. The CDR3 sequence: CASSRDSRSYNEQFF. DNA of the CDR3: TGTGCCAGCAGTAGGGACTCCCGGTCCTACAATGAGCAGTTCTTC.

The chain couples TRBV29-1 to TRBJ1-1; 8 bases are shared with TRBD1. CDR1 and CDR2 (germline): SQVTM, ANQGSEA. The CDR3 is 11 residues long. J gave up 4 bases and V 8 bases, and 3 bases lay outside the gene matches. The CDR3 DNA reads as TGCAGCATAGGACAGGGCACTGAAGCTTTCTTT. This translates into CSIGQGTEAFF.

The V gene is TRBV4-3, the J gene TRBJ2-5; 7 nucleotides line up with TRBD1. Trimming took 4 bases from V and 2 from J; bases not matched to a gene: 1. This CDR3 region has 13 residues. Germline V gene data show CDR1 as LGHNA and CDR2 as YSLEER. DNA of the CDR3: TGCGCCAGCAGCCGGGACAGTCAAGAGACCCAGTACTTC. This gives the protein CASSRDSQETQYF.

The gene calls are TRBV5-1 and TRBJ2-5; 9 nucleotides line up with TRBD1. This CDR3 contains 16 residues. The germline gives CDR1 SGHRS, CDR2 YFSETQ. With V trimmed by 4 bases and J by 1 base, 8 bases remained unmatched. The CDR3 DNA reads as TGCGCCAGCAGCGTACAGGGGGCGAGAATCCAAGAGACCCAGTACTTC. Protein product: CASSVQGARIQETQYF.

The chain is built from TRBV4-1 and TRBJ2-5; 10 nucleotides line up with TRBD2. The J segment lost 7 bases and the V segment lost 6 bases, leaving 11 bases of the junction unmatched. This CDR3 region has 15 residues. CDR1 and CDR2 from the germline V gene are MGHRA and YSYEKL. The CDR3 DNA reads as TGCGCCAGCAGTCAACGGCTAGCGGGGGATGGGACCCAGTACTTC. Protein: CASSQRLAGDGTQYF.

This chain connects TRBV6-6 to TRBJ2-1, with a weak D call TRBD2 (5 bases). The CDR3 contains 13 residues. The V end lost 2 bases, the J end lost 6 bases, and 8 bases lay between the germline ends. Germline CDR1 MNHNY, CDR2 SVGAGI (reference sequence). The CDR3 bases are TGTGCCAGCAGTTACGATGGGAGCAATGAGCAGTTCTTC. It yields the protein CASSYDGSNEQFF.

V gene TRBV30 combines with J gene TRBJ2-7, with 12 bases identical to TRBD1. The germline CDR1 and CDR2 sequences are GTSNPN and SVGIG (reference sequence). Trimming cost V 2 bases and J 5 bases; bases outside gene matches: 10. This CDR3 contains 16 residues. Written as DNA, the CDR3 is TGTGCCTGGAGTATTTCCCCGGGACAGGGGGCCGACGAGCAGTACTTC. It specifies CAWSISPGQGADEQYF.

The V gene is TRBV7-2, the J gene TRBJ2-2; D possibly corresponds to TRBD2 (6 bases). The V end lost 1 base, the J end lost 2 bases, and 11 bases lay between the germline ends. CDR1 SGHTA and CDR2 FQGNSA come from the germline V gene. The CDR3 consists of 16 residues. The CDR3 DNA reads TGTGCCAGCAGCTTAGGTGGGGAGGCAAACACCGGGGAGCTGTTTTTT. Translated, it gives CASSLGGEANTGELFF.

This chain links TRBV5-6 with TRBJ1-5; 9 nucleotides align to TRBD1. The V gene's germline CDR1 is SGHDT and CDR2 YYEEEE. The CDR3 is 15 residues long. V gave up 0 bases and J gave up 2 bases; unmatched junction bases: 0. Here the CDR3 DNA reads TGTGCCAGCAGCTTGGGACAGGGGGGCAATCAGCCCCAGCATTTT. Protein sequence: CASSLGQGGNQPQHF.

The chain uses TRBV7-6 and TRBJ2-3; 7 bases fit TRBD1. From germline, CDR1 is SGHVS and CDR2 FNYEAQ. The CDR3 is 14 residues long. Trimming at V came to 2 bases and at J to 1 base, leaving 0 bases not matched to a gene. The CDR3 DNA follows: TGTGCCAGCAGCTTAACAGGGGGCACAGATACGCAGTATTTT. As protein: CASSLTGGTDTQYF.

The chain links TRBV27 to TRBJ1-1; possible D gene TRBD1, 5 bases. CDR3 length equals 14 residues. The germline V gene encodes CDR1 MNHEY and CDR2 SMNVEV (reference sequence). Deletions cut 6 bases from V and 3 bases from J, with 14 bases between. The CDR3 region has the DNA TGTGCCAGCAGAACGTGGGGGGGGGACACTGAAGCTTTCTTT. Translating gives CASRTWGGDTEAFF.

The chain carries TRBV10-3 and TRBJ2-7; TRBD1 matches 12 bases. V lost 4 bases to trimming and J lost 1 base; unmatched junction nucleotides: 8. Germline V gene sequence: CDR1 ENHRY, CDR2 SYGVKD. This CDR3 comprises 17 residues. The CDR3 bases are TGTGCCATCAGTGCCCTCACGGGACAGGGGGCATCCTACGAGCAGTACTTC. Translated: CAISALTGQGASYEQYF.

This clone was seen a handful of times. The V and J genes are TRBV7-9 and TRBJ1-4; TRBD1 might be the D (6 bases). Germline CDR1 and CDR2: SEHNR and FQNEAQ (reference sequence). The V gene lost 10 bases and the J gene lost 0 bases, with 12 bases spanning the gap. The CDR3 totals 14 residues. CDR3 residues: CAIGDRSTNEKLFF. Written as DNA, the CDR3 is TGTGCCATAGGAGACAGGTCAACTAATGAAAAACTGTTTTTT.

The chain links TRBV6-1 to TRBJ1-5; 7 bases map to TRBD1. This CDR3 is built from 13 residues. Looked up from germline, CDR1 is MNHNS and CDR2 is SASEGT. Trimming removed 4 bases from V and 5 bases from J; junction bases left unmatched: 2. CDR3 amino acids: CASSVDRYQPQHF. The CDR3 DNA reads TGTGCCAGCAGTGTGGACAGGTATCAGCCCCAGCATTTT.

The V and J genes are TRBV6-6 and TRBJ2-7, with D possibly being TRBD2 (6 bases). Germline loops: CDR1 MNHNY, CDR2 SVGAGI (reference sequence). V was cut by 6 bases and J by 7 bases, with 10 bases left in between. This CDR3 has 11 residues. CDR3 coding DNA: TGTGCCAGCAGAAATAGCGGAGAGCAGTACTTC. It translates to CASRNSGEQYF.

The chain joins TRBV30 to TRBJ1-5, with 8 nucleotides matching TRBD1. This CDR3 comprises 17 residues. Trimming at V came to 4 bases and at J to 1 base, leaving 12 bases not matched to a gene. Germline V gene data show CDR1 as GTSNPN and CDR2 as SVGIG (reference sequence). The CDR3 coding sequence is TGTGCCTGGACCCAAGCAGGGGGCGCGGCGAGCAATCAGCCCCAGCATTTT. Its protein product is CAWTQAGGAASNQPQHF.

V usage is TRBV6-5 and J usage is TRBJ2-3, with a tentative D call TRBD1 (6 bases). CDR1 and CDR2 from the germline V gene are MNHEY and SVGAGI. This CDR3 is 11 amino acids long. Trimming left V 8 bases short and J 9 bases short, with 12 bases between. The chain's CDR3 is CASGTTITQYF. CDR3 nucleotides: TGTGCCAGCGGGACAACCATCACGCAGTATTTT.

The chain uses TRBV19 and TRBJ1-2; D perhaps matches TRBD1 (5 bases). Trimming took off 6 bases at V and 7 bases at J, with 18 bases between the two ends. Germline V gene sequence: CDR1 LNHDA, CDR2 SQIVND (reference sequence). CDR3 length: 14 residues. The CDR3 loop reads CASRPGLNIGGYTF. The CDR3 nucleotides are TGTGCCAGTAGGCCGGGACTTAACATCGGTGGCTACACCTTC.

This clone was recorded only once. The chain couples TRBV5-1 to TRBJ2-7; the match to TRBD2 covers 7 bases. Germline trimming cut 4 bases from V and 4 bases from J; bases unmatched to any gene: 5. Germline V gene data show CDR1 as SGHRS and CDR2 as YFSETQ. CDR3 length: 13 residues. The CDR3 sequence is CASSPSGGYEQYF. Written as DNA, the CDR3 is TGCGCCAGCAGCCCGTCCGGGGGGTACGAGCAGTACTTC.

Here the CDR3 DNA reads TGTGCCAGCAGCTTGGGGGCTAGCATGAACACTGAAGCTTTCTTT. Translating gives CASSLGASMNTEAFF. The V gene is TRBV7-6, the J gene TRBJ1-1; possible D gene TRBD1, 6 bases. The CDR3 sequence is 15 residues long. Germline values: CDR1 SGHVS, CDR2 FNYEAQ. Trimming stripped 3 bases from V and 0 bases from J, with 11 bases between.

V is TRBV9 and J is TRBJ2-1; 11 bases line up with TRBD2. The J segment lost 9 bases and the V segment lost 4 bases, leaving 12 bases of the junction unmatched. Germline CDR1 reads SGDLS; CDR2 reads YYNGEE. This CDR3 comprises 16 residues. The CDR3 sequence is CASSPLASGRQSEQFF. Here the CDR3 DNA reads TGTGCCAGCAGCCCCTTGGCTAGCGGGAGGCAAAGTGAGCAGTTCTTC.

The chain uses TRBV7-9 and TRBJ1-2; a weak D match, TRBD1 (6 bases). The CDR3 sequence is 15 residues long. V gave up 1 base and J gave up 0 bases, with 9 bases separating them. CDR1 is SEHNR, CDR2 FQNEAQ, per germline (reference sequence). For the CDR3, the DNA is TGTGCCAGCAGCTTAGAACAGGGTTCTAACTATGGCTACACCTTC. Amino acid sequence: CASSLEQGSNYGYTF.

This clone was counted a few times. This chain links TRBV5-5 with TRBJ2-7; the match to TRBD2 covers 9 bases. The germline V gene has CDR1 SGHKS and CDR2 YYEKEE (reference sequence). The CDR3 totals 15 residues. J was trimmed by 10 bases and V by 4 bases; bases with no gene match: 15. CDR3 DNA: TGTGCCAGCAGCCTCCCAGGGGCTAGCGGGGCCCACCAGTACTTC. Translating gives CASSLPGASGAHQYF.